The sequence of this T cell receptor (beta chain) was determined in a study of T cell responses to AZD1222 COVID-19 vaccine. Study observations and caveats: Reports say nearly half of spike-specific TCRs go after unmutated variant regions.

Only in-frame clones appear in the TCRdb table, and some are missing; sequencing was by immunoSEQ multiplex PCR. The sample has about 130,000 clones, approximately 85% seen once. Per the germline V gene, CDR1 is MDHEN and CDR2 is SYDVKM. The CDR3 is 15 amino acids. V trimming: 1 base; J trimming: 0 bases; junction bases outside the gene matches: 2. Turning to this clone: The antigen remains unidentified.

The sequences come from peripheral blood, collected 28 days after the second AZD1222 dose. This clonotype originated in an adult who received the AZD1222 COVID-19 vaccine. The chain links TRBV28 to TRBJ1-1; 7 bases fit TRBD1. This chain's CDR3 is CASSLYGQVNTEAFF. The DNA for the CDR3 is TGTGCCAGCAGTTTATATGGACAGGTGAACACTGAAGCTTTCTTT. The variable domain in full, completed from reference TRBV28 and TRBJ1-1, reads DVKVTQSSRYLVKRTGEKVFLECVQDMDHENMFWYRQDPGLGLRLIYFSYDVKMKEKGDIPEGYSVSREKKERFSLILESASTNQTSMYLCASSLYGQVNTEAFFGQGTRLTVV.